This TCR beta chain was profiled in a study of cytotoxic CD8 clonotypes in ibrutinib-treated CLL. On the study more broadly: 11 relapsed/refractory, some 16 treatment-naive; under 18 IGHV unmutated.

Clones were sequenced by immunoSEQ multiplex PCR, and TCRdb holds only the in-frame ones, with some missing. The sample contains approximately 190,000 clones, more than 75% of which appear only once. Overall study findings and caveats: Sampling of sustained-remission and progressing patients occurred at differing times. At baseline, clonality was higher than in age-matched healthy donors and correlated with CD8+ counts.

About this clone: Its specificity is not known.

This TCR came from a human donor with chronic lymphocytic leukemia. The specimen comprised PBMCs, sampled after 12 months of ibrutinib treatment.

Here the CDR3 reads CASSLSAGIDSNQPQHF. The CDR3 DNA is TGTGCCAGCAGTTTATCGGCCGGAATCGATAGCAATCAGCCCCAGCATTTT. The V and J genes are TRBV27 and TRBJ1-5; no clear D gene. The CDR3 is 17 residues long. Between the trimmed V and J ends, which lost 0 bases and 0 bases, there was a span of 12 bases. CDR1 is MNHEY and CDR2 is SMNVEV in the germline V gene (reference sequence).